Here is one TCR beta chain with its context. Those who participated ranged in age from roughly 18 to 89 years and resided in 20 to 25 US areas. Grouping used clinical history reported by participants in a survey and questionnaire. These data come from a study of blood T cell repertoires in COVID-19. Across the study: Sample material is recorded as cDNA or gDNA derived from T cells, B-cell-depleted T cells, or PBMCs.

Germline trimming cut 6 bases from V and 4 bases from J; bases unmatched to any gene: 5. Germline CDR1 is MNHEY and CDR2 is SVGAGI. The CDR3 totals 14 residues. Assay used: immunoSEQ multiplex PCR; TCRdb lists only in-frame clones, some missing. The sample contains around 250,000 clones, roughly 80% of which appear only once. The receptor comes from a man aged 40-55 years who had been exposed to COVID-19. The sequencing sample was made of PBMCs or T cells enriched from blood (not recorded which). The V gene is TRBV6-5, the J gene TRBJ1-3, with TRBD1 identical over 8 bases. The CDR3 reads CASSYRGMGNTIYF. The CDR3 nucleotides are TGTGCCAGCAGCTACAGGGGGATGGGAAACACCATATATTTT.